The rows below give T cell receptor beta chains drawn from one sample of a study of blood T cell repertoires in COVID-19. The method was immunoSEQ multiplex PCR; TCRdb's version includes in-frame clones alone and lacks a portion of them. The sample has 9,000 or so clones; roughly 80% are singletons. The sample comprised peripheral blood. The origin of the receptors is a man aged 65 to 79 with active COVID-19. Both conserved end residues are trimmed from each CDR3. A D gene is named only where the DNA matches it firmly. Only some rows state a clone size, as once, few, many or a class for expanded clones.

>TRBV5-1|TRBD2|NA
ASSVGTSGNRNIQY
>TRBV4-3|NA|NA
ASSQDTRGSNQPQH
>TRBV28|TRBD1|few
ASSETRGPGQPQH
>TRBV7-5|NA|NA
ARSSVEEQF
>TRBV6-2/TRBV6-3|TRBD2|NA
ASSPGLAGRGRGTDTQY
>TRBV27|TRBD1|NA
ASSSLSQGGNSPLH
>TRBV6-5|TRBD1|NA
ASSLGTARNTEAF
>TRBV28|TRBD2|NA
ASSSGTTELF
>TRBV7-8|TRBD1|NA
ASSMDRGRDYGYT
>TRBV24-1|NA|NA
ATSDNNLYEQY
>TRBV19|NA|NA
ASSTETGPLY
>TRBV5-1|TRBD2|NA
ASSFRTSVTFQETQY
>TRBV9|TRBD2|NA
ASSTSGGSYNEQF
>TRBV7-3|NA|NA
ASSSYTADTQY
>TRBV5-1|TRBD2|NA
ASSSGLAEGSQY
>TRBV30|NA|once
ACQREPNEKLF
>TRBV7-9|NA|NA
ASSLAGRLTYADTQY
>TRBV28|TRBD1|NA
ASSSSGGGSYEQY
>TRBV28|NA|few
ASNVEGYNEQF
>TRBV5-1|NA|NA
ASSLVKSSRSGELF
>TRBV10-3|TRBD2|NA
AISEVGTRGTQY
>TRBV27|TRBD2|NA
ASSWLAGGRGTDTQY
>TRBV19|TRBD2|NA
ASSMNGLNLGGRYEQY
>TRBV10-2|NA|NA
ASNLRGGPHPLEKLF
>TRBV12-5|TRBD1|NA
ASSQGTGNTEAF
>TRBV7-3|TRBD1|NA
ASSPDREPYNEQF
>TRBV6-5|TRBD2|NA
ASSYGLAGGGNEQF
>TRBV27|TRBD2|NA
ASSSGRDPYNEQF
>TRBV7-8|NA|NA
ASTSRAGHNEQF
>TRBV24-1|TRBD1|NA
ATSGKQGWTQY
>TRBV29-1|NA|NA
SGAGVGFNEQF
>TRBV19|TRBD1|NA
ASSPRDRKTGELF
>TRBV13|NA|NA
ASSLGLGTGKHYNEQF
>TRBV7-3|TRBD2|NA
ASSLSPGRAGEQY
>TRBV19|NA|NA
ASSEGAGPQH
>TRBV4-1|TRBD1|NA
ASSLTGQADTEAF
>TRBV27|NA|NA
ASSLYSVSTDTQY
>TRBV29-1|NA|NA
SVEGTPNTEAF